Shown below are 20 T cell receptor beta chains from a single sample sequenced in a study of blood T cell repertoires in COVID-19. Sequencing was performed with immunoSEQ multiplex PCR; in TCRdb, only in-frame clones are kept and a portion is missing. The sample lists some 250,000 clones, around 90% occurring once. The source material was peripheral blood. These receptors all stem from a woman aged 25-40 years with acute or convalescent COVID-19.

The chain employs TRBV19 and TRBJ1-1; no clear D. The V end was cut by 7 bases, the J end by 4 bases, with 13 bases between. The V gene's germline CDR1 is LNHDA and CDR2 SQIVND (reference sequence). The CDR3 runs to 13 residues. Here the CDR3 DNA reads TGTGCCAGTATTAGGGCGCGGGGCACTGAAGCTTTCTTT. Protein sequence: CASIRARGTEAFF.

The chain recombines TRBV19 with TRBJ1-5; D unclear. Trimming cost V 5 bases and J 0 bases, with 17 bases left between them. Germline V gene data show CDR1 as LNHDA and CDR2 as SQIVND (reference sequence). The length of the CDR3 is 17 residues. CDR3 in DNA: TGTGCCAGTAGTTCCCGGGAGCCCGCCTTTAGCAATCAGCCCCAGCATTTT. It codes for CASSSREPAFSNQPQHF.

The CDR3 loop is CASSPDSYQETQYF. CDR3 nucleotides: TGTGCCAGCAGCCCCGACAGTTACCAAGAGACCCAGTACTTC. This chain connects TRBV7-9 to TRBJ2-5; a weak D match, TRBD1 (5 bases). The V gene lost 5 bases and the J gene lost 0 bases, with 10 bases spanning the gap. The V gene's germline CDR1 is SEHNR and CDR2 FQNEAQ (reference sequence). The CDR3 covers 14 residues.

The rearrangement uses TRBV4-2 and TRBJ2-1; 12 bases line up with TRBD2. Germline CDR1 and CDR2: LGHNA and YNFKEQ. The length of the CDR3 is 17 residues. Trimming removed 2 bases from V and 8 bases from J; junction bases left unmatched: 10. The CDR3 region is CASSQSSTSGSTYEQFF. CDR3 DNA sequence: TGTGCCAGCAGCCAATCATCGACTAGCGGGAGTACGTATGAGCAGTTCTTC.

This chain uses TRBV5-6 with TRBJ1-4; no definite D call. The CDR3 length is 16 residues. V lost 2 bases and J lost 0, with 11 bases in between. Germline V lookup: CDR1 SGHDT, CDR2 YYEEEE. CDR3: CASSFRVSATNEKLFF. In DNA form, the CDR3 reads TGTGCCAGCAGCTTCCGTGTCTCTGCAACTAATGAAAAACTGTTTTTT.

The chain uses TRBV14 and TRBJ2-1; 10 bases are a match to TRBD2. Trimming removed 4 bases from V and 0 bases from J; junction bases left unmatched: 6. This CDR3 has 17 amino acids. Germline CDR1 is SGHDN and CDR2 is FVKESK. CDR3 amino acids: CASSPGSSGSSYNEQFF. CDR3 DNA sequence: TGTGCCAGCAGCCCTGGATCTAGCGGGAGCTCCTACAATGAGCAGTTCTTC.

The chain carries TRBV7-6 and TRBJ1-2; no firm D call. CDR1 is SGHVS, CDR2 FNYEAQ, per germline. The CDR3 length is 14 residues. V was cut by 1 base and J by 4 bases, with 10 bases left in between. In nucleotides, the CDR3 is TGTGCCAGCAGCTTAGTGGTCGGGAGCTATGGCTACACCTTC. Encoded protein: CASSLVVGSYGYTF.

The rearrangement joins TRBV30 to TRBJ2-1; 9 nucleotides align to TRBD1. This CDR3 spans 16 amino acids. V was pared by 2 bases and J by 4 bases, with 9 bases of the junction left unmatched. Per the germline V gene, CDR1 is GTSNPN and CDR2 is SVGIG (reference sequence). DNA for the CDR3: TGTGCCTGGAGTCTCCTACCGGGACAGGGATACAATGAGCAGTTCTTC. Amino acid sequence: CAWSLLPGQGYNEQFF.

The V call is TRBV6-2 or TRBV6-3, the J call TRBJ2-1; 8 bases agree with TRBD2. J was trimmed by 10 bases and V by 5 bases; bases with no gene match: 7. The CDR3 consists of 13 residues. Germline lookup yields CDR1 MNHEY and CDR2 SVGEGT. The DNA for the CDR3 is TGTGCCAGCAGTATTCTAGCGGGTATCGAGCAGTTCTTC. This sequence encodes CASSILAGIEQFF.

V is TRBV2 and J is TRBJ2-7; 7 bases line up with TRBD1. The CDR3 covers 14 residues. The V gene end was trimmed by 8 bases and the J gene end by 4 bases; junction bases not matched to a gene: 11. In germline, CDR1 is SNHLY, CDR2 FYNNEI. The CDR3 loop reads CASPPQNRGYEQYF. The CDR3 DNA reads TGTGCCAGCCCGCCCCAGAACAGGGGATACGAGCAGTACTTC. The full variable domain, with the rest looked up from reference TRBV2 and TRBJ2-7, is EPEVTQTPSHQVTQMGQEVILRCVPISNHLYFYWYRQILGQKVEFLVSFYNNEISEKSEIFDDQFSVERPDGSNFTLKIRSTKLEDSAMYFCASPPQNRGYEQYFGPGTRLTVT.

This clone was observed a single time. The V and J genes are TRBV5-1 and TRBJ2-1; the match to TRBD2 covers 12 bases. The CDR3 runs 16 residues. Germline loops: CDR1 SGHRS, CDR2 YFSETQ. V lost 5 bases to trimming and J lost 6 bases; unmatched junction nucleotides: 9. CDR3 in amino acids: CASSFLLAGGRNEQFF. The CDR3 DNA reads TGCGCCAGCAGTTTCCTACTAGCGGGAGGACGCAATGAGCAGTTCTTC.

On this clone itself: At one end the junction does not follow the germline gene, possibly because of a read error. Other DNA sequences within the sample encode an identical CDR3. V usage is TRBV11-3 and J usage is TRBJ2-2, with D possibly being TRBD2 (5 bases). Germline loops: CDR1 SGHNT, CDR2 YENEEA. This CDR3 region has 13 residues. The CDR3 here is CASSLRTAGELFF. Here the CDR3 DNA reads TGCGCCAGCAGCTTAAGGACTGCCGGGGAGCTGTTTTTT.

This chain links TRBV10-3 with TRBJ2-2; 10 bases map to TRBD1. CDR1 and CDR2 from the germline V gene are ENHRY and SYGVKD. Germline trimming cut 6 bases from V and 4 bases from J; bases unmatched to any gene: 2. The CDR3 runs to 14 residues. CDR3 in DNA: TGTGCCATCAGAGGGACAGGGGCCACCGGGGAGCTGTTTTTT. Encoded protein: CAIRGTGATGELFF.

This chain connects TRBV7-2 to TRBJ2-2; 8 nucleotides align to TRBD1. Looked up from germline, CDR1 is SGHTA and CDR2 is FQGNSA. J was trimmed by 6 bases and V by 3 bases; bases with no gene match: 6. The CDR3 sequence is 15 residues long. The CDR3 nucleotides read TGTGCCAGCAGCTTTGACAGGGGAAGTGCCGGGGAGCTGTTTTTT. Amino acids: CASSFDRGSAGELFF.

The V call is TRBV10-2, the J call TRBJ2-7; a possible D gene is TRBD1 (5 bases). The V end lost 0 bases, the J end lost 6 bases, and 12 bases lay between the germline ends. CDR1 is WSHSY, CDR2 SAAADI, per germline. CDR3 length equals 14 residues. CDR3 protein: CASSESPQGPEQYF. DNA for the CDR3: TGCGCCAGCAGTGAGTCCCCCCAGGGCCCCGAGCAGTACTTC.

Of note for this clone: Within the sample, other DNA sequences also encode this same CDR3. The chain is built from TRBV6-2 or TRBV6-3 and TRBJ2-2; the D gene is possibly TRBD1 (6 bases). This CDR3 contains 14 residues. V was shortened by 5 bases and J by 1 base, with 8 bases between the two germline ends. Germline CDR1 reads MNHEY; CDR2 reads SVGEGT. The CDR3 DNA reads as TGTGCCAGCAGTACGGGACAGAACACCGGGGAGCTGTTTTTT. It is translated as CASSTGQNTGELFF.

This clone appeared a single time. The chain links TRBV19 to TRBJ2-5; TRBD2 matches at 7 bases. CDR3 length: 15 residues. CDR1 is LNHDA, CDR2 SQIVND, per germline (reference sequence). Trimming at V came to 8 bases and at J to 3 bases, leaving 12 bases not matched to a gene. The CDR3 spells CASQARGVGKETQYF. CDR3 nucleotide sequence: TGTGCCAGTCAAGCACGGGGGGTCGGGAAAGAGACCCAGTACTTC.

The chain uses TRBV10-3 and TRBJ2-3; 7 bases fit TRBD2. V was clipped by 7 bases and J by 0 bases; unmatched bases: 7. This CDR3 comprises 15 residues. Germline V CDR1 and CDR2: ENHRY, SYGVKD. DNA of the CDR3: TGTGCCATCACCGGTGGGGGAGGGAGCACAGATACGCAGTATTTT. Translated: CAITGGGGSTDTQYF.

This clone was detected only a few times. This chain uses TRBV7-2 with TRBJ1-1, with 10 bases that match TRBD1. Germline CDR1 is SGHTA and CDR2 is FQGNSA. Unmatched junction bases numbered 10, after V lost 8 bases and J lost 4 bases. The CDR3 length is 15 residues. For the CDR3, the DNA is TGTGCCAGCGGATCCGGGACAGGGGCTTTCACTGAAGCTTTCTTT. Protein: CASGSGTGAFTEAFF.

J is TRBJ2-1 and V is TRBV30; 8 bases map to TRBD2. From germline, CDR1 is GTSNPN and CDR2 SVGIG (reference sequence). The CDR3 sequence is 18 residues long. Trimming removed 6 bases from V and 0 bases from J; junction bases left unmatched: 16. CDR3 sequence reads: CACSNRASGLRSYNEQFF. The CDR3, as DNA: TGTGCCTGCTCTAACAGGGCTAGCGGGCTTCGCTCCTACAATGAGCAGTTCTTC.